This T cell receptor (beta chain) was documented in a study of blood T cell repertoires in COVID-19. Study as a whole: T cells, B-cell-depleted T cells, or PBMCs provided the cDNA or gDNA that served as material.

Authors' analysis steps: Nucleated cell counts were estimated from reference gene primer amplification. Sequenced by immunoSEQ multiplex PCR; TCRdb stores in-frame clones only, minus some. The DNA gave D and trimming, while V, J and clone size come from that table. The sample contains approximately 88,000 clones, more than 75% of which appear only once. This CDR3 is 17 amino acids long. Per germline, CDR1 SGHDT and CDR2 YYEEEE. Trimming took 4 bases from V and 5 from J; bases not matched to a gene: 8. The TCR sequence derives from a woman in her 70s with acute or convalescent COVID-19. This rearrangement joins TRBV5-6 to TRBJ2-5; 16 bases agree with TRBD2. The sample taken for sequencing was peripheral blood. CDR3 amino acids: CASSPPGLAGGWETQYF. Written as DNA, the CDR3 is TGTGCCAGCAGCCCCCCGGGACTAGCGGGAGGGTGGGAGACCCAGTACTTC. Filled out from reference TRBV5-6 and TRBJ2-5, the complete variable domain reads DAGVTQSPTHLIKTRGQQVTLRCSPKSGHDTVSWYQQALGQGPQFIFQYYEEEERQRGNFPDRFSGHQFPNYSSELNVNALLLGDSALYLCASSPPGLAGGWETQYFGPGTRLLVL.